The 19 T cell receptor beta chains given below trace back to one sample, sequenced in a study of regulatory T cells in long-lasting Graves disease (dated by TCRdb to the early 2020s). This sample's time point label indicates: newly diagnosed GD, antithyroid drugs for less than 3 months. RNA was extracted from PBMCs in TRIzol for both TCR sequencing and RNA sequencing. Libraries came from multiplex PCR. Reads for this sample came from an Illumina HiSeq 4000. CDR3 regions were amplified by Arm-PCR with iRepertoire HTBI primers to construct TCR beta libraries. The public reads were reanalyzed by TCRdb: fastp trimming at Q25, MiXCR alignment, in-frame beta chains only. Identical CDR3 proteins give one entry, which carries the most common genes and DNA. The sample table lists over 500,000 distinct CDR3 sequences, 15% to 20% of them with a count of one. The ten biggest clones cover approximately 12% of the sample.

These sequences were also reported in another study, on T cells in Graves' hyperthyroidism and ophthalmopathy.

The starting material was peripheral blood mononuclear cells (PBMCs), obtained at new diagnosis, from a patient treated with antithyroid drugs. Source of these receptors: a man between 18 and 29 years old with Graves disease. Donor details come from another sample of the same person, matched by shared clones.

This clonotype appeared a few times. The germline gene is not matched at one end of the junction; a read error may be the cause. The V and J genes are TRBV12-3 or TRBV12-4 and TRBJ1-4, with 12 bases identical to TRBD1. This CDR3 has 14 amino acids. The CDR3 nucleotides are TGTGCCAGCAGTGGCGGGGGACAGGGGGCACACATCTATTTT. It yields the protein CASSGGGQGAHIYF.

This clonotype was found once. The CDR3 does not close with the conserved phenylalanine or tryptophan, likely indicating a read error. J is TRBJ2-6 and V is TRBV6-1; 7 bases map to TRBD1. With V trimmed by 6 bases and J by 0 bases, 2 bases remained unmatched. Germline lookup yields CDR1 MNHNS and CDR2 SASEGT. This CDR3 is 15 amino acids long. The CDR3 DNA is TGTGCCAGCAGAGGGACAGACTCTGGGGCCAACGTCCTGACTTCC. Protein product: CASRGTDSGANVLTS.

The chain employs TRBV5-8 and TRBJ2-3; 8 nucleotides match TRBD2. In germline, CDR1 is SGHTS, CDR2 YDEGEE. Losses at the gene ends were 6 bases for V and 2 bases for J; bases not matched to a gene: 8. There are 15 residues in the CDR3. CDR3 in amino acids: CASKPGLGLTDTQYF. The CDR3 DNA reads TGTGCCAGCAAACCGGGACTAGGCCTCACAGATACGCAGTATTTT. The full variable domain, in which reference TRBV5-8 and TRBJ2-3 provide the parts outside the CDR3, is EAGVTQSPTHLIKTRGQQATLRCSPISGHTSVYWYQQALGLGLQFLLWYDEGEERNRGNFPPRFSGRQFPNYSSELNVNALELEDSALYLCASKPGLGLTDTQYFGPGTRLTVL.

In this sample, this clonotype turned up many times. The chain couples TRBV28 to TRBJ2-7; D is uncertain. V lost 3 bases to trimming and J lost 3 bases, with 9 bases between them. This CDR3 has 13 residues. CDR1 is MDHEN, CDR2 SYDVKM, per germline. The CDR3 sequence: CASSFPNGYEQYF. For the CDR3, the DNA is TGTGCCAGCAGTTTCCCTAACGGCTACGAGCAGTACTTC.

In this sample, this clonotype turned up many times. The V call is TRBV3-1, the J call TRBJ2-7, with 11 bases that match TRBD1. J gave up 5 bases and V 4 bases, and 7 bases lay outside the gene matches. Germline values: CDR1 LGHDT, CDR2 YNNKEL (reference sequence). This CDR3 is 15 amino acids long. The DNA of the CDR3 is TGTGCCAGCAGCCTGGCGGGACAGGGGGTCGACGAGCAGTACTTC. Residues: CASSLAGQGVDEQYF.

The V call is TRBV3-1, the J call TRBJ2-7, with 11 bases that match TRBD2. The CDR3 is made up of 17 amino acids. V lost 1 base to trimming and J lost 2 bases; unmatched junction nucleotides: 7. CDR1 LGHDT and CDR2 YNNKEL come from the germline V gene (reference sequence). The CDR3 is CASSQGLAGGTPYEQYF. For the CDR3, the DNA is TGTGCCAGCAGCCAAGGTTTAGCGGGAGGGACCCCCTACGAGCAGTACTTC.

This clonotype was counted once. This sequence joins TRBV7-2 and TRBJ2-5, with D perhaps matching TRBD1 or TRBD2 (5 bases each). Looked up from germline, CDR1 is SGHTA and CDR2 is FQGNSA. V was cut by 5 bases and J by 7 bases, with 20 bases left in between. The CDR3 extends over 15 amino acids. As DNA, the CDR3 is TGTGCCAGCAGCACCTTGCGAGGAGGCCAGGGGACCCAGTACTTC. Encoded protein: CASSTLRGGQGTQYF.

This clonotype was found many times. This chain joins TRBV20-1 and TRBJ2-3; D unclear. The CDR3 is 11 residues long. Germline CDR1 is DFQATT and CDR2 is SNEGSKA (reference sequence). Trimming cost V 5 bases and J 3 bases, with 6 bases left between them. The DNA for the CDR3 is TGCAGTGCTCCAATTACAGATACGCAGTATTTT. Protein product: CSAPITDTQYF.

This sequence joins TRBV9 and TRBJ2-1; a weak D match, TRBD1 (5 bases). Deletions cut 4 bases from V and 7 bases from J, with 24 bases between. CDR1 and CDR2 from the germline V gene are SGDLS and YYNGEE. This CDR3 spans 17 amino acids. CDR3 in amino acids: CASSPQTSGWVRNEQFF. In DNA form, the CDR3 reads TGTGCCAGCAGCCCCCAGACATCAGGGTGGGTTAGAAATGAGCAGTTCTTC.

Ten or more counts support this clonotype. The V and J genes are TRBV2 and TRBJ2-3; 10 nucleotides line up with TRBD2. Germline V gives CDR1 SNHLY, CDR2 FYNNEI. V lost 3 bases to trimming and J lost 5 bases; unmatched junction nucleotides: 11. The CDR3 has 17 residues. CDR3 amino acids: CASSDPLLAGVGDTQYF. The CDR3 DNA follows: TGTGCCAGCAGTGACCCCCTGCTAGCGGGAGTTGGAGATACGCAGTATTTT.

The CDR3 sequence is CASSQARGANVLTF. The CDR3 DNA sequence: TGTGCCAGCAGCCAAGCGCGGGGGGCCAACGTCCTGACTTTC. This chain links TRBV3-1 with TRBJ2-6; D not resolved. Trimming removed 1 base from V and 4 bases from J, with 5 bases in between. The germline V gene encodes CDR1 LGHDT and CDR2 YNNKEL (reference sequence). This CDR3 spans 14 amino acids. The variable domain in full, with the rest retrieved from reference TRBV3-1 and TRBJ2-6, is DTAVSQTPKYLVTQMGNDKSIKCEQNLGHDTMYWYKQDSKKFLKIMFSYNNKELIINETVPNRFSPKSPDKAHLNLHINSLELGDSAVYFCASSQARGANVLTFGAGSRLTVL.

This clonotype was recorded at least ten times. V usage is TRBV12-3 or TRBV12-4 and J usage is TRBJ2-3, with D perhaps TRBD2 (6 bases). V lost 6 bases and J 6 bases, leaving 22 bases between the germline ends. The CDR3 has 16 residues. The CDR3 bases are TGTGCCAGCAGCTGGGGACCTACGGGGGTCAAGGATACGCAGTATTTT. This encodes CASSWGPTGVKDTQYF.

The table lists this clonotype with many counts. The gene calls are TRBV7-2 and TRBJ2-7; D gene unclear. The germline V gene encodes CDR1 SGHTA and CDR2 FQGNSA. This CDR3 comprises 13 residues. V was clipped by 3 bases and J by 6 bases, with 12 bases between them. In DNA, the CDR3 is TGTGCCAGCAGCTTTCTCCAAGACGGCGAGCAGTACTTC. Amino acids: CASSFLQDGEQYF. The variable domain in full, completed from reference TRBV7-2 and TRBJ2-7, reads GAGVSQSPSNKVTEKGKDVELRCDPISGHTALYWYRQSLGQGLEFLIYFQGNSAPDKSGLPSDRFSAERTGGSVSTLTIQRTQQEDSAVYLCASSFLQDGEQYFGPGTRLTVT.

The rearrangement links TRBV7-6 to TRBJ2-2, with D perhaps matching TRBD2 (5 bases). Germline V gives CDR1 SGHVS, CDR2 FNYEAQ. Trimming cost V 4 bases and J 4 bases, with 13 bases left between them. The CDR3 covers 15 residues. This CDR3 reads CASSSRGGFTGELFF. CDR3 in DNA: TGTGCCAGCAGCTCCAGAGGAGGTTTCACCGGGGAGCTGTTTTTT.

In the case of this clonotype: A much more abundant neighbour one base away suggests this may be a read error. This CDR3 is CASRPGTWSTGELFF. The CDR3 region has the DNA TGTGCCAGCAGGCCCGGGACTTGGAGTACCGGGGAGCTGTTTTTT. This sequence joins TRBV2 and TRBJ2-2, with a weak D call TRBD2 (6 bases). The germline gives CDR1 SNHLY, CDR2 FYNNEI. The CDR3 spans 15 residues. Trimming left V 6 bases short and J 5 bases short, with 16 bases between.

The V gene is TRBV20-1, the J gene TRBJ2-1, with 7 bases identical to TRBD2. V was pared by 5 bases and J by 5 bases, with 9 bases of the junction left unmatched. Germline CDR1 DFQATT, CDR2 SNEGSKA (reference sequence). The CDR3 extends over 14 amino acids. CDR3 sequence (DNA): TGCAGTGCTCCCTGGGCTAGCGGCGACAATGAGCAGTTCTTC. This encodes CSAPWASGDNEQFF.

This clonotype showed up many times. The chain is built from TRBV5-1 and TRBJ2-4; D not resolved. Trimming left V 0 bases short and J 6 bases short, with 4 bases between. The CDR3 covers 12 residues. Per the germline V gene, CDR1 is SGHRS and CDR2 is YFSETQ. The CDR3 loop reads CASSLDRNIQYF. In nucleotides, the CDR3 is TGCGCCAGCAGCTTGGACAGAAACATTCAGTACTTC. The full variable domain, in which reference TRBV5-1 and TRBJ2-4 provide the parts outside the CDR3, is KAGVTQTPRYLIKTRGQQVTLSCSPISGHRSVSWYQQTPGQGLQFLFEYFSETQRNKGNFPGRFSGRQFSNSRSEMNVSTLELGDSALYLCASSLDRNIQYFGAGTRLSVL.

The rearrangement joins TRBV27 to TRBJ1-2; D may be TRBD1 (5 bases). V lost 4 bases and J lost 4, with 16 bases in between. The CDR3 covers 15 residues. Germline assignment: CDR1 MNHEY and CDR2 SMNVEV (reference sequence). CDR3 nucleotide sequence: TGTGCCAGCAGTTCCCCCCGGGACGGAATCTATGGCTACACCTTC. Protein: CASSSPRDGIYGYTF.

This clonotype occurred a few times. J is TRBJ1-5 and V is TRBV9, with TRBD1 matching 9 bases. From germline, CDR1 is SGDLS and CDR2 YYNGEE. The CDR3 totals 14 residues. Trimming at V came to 2 bases and at J to 5 bases, leaving 2 bases not matched to a gene. DNA for the CDR3: TGTGCCAGCAGCGTGGGGGACAGGGATCAGCCCCAGCATTTT. Translated, it gives CASSVGDRDQPQHF.